This entry lists 32 T cell receptor beta chains sequenced from one sample in a study of naive and memory T cell subsets. The antigens of these receptors remain unknown. An equimolar mix of two oligonucleotides served as the beta constant-region primer for TRBC1 and TRBC2. The ligated cDNA underwent four PCR rounds using SP2 and nested alpha and beta constant-region primers. TCRdb analysed the UMI-ligation and nested PCR reads with MiXCR anew, one entry per CDR3 protein. Among 150,000 or so distinct CDR3 sequences, 22% were seen once, and the ten largest hold roughly 0.1%. Study results and caveats: A few larger clonotypes appeared in naive repertoires, especially CD8, possibly memory cells re-expressing CD45RA.

Sequencing was performed on naive CD4+ T cells from blood. The receptors were gathered from a human donor in good health.

This clonotype appeared a few times. The chain employs TRBV7-9 and TRBJ2-3; TRBD2 might be the D (5 bases). The CDR3 sequence is 12 residues long. Germline V gene lookup returns CDR1 SEHNR and CDR2 FQNEAQ (reference sequence). V gave up 9 bases and J gave up 5 bases, with 12 bases separating them. For the CDR3, the DNA is TGTGCCAGTAAAAACCGGGGAGATACGCAGTATTTT. Amino acids: CASKNRGDTQYF.

This clonotype has a count of ten or more. V and J are TRBV5-1 and TRBJ2-1; TRBD1 is a possible D gene (5 bases). The CDR3 consists of 13 residues. Looked up from germline, CDR1 is SGHRS and CDR2 is YFSETQ. V lost 7 bases to trimming and J lost 5 bases, with 13 bases between them. CDR3 sequence reads: CASSQGVNNEQFF. The CDR3 DNA reads as TGCGCCAGCTCACAAGGGGTCAACAATGAGCAGTTCTTC.

This clonotype appeared many times. The rearrangement uses TRBV23-1 and TRBJ2-1; D is unclear. TRBV23-1 is noted as an ORF with a role that remains uncertain. The CDR3 sequence is 18 residues long. Trimming removed 0 bases from V and 4 bases from J, with 19 bases in between. In DNA form, the CDR3 reads TGCGCCAGCAGTCAATCGCCCCACAAGGTCCCGTTTTACAATGAGCAGTTCTTC. Protein: CASSQSPHKVPFYNEQFF.

The sample holds a few counts of this clonotype. This sequence joins TRBV29-1 and TRBJ1-2; 11 positions agree with TRBD1. The CDR3 loop spans 13 amino acids. Germline V gene lookup returns CDR1 SQVTM and CDR2 ANQGSEA. V lost 5 bases and J lost 4; bases outside the gene matches: 3. CDR3: CSVRTGGAYGYTF. The CDR3 region has the DNA TGCAGCGTTCGGACAGGGGGCGCCTATGGCTACACCTTC.

The V and J genes are TRBV25-1 and TRBJ2-5; D might be TRBD2 (6 bases). The germline V and J ends were trimmed by 5 bases and 1 base, with 11 bases remaining between them. The CDR3 consists of 14 residues. The germline V gene encodes CDR1 MGHDK and CDR2 SYGVNS. CDR3 amino acids: CASSSPGVQETQYF. Written as DNA, the CDR3 is TGTGCCAGCAGTTCCCCGGGGGTCCAAGAGACCCAGTACTTC. Filled out from reference TRBV25-1 and TRBJ2-5, the complete variable domain reads EADIYQTPRYLVIGTGKKITLECSQTMGHDKMYWYQQDPGMELHLIHYSYGVNSTEKGDLSSESTVSRIRTEHFPLTLESARPSHTSQYLCASSSPGVQETQYFGPGTRLLVL.

A few counts support this clonotype. V is TRBV14 and J is TRBJ2-1, with D hard to call. The germline V gene has CDR1 SGHDN and CDR2 FVKESK. The V gene lost 0 bases and the J gene lost 4 bases, with 13 bases spanning the gap. The CDR3 totals 16 residues. The CDR3: CASSQDRGRLYNEQFF. DNA for the CDR3: TGTGCCAGCAGCCAAGATAGAGGACGCCTATACAATGAGCAGTTCTTC.

The rearrangement links TRBV25-1 to TRBJ1-1; tentative D call: TRBD1 (5 bases). The germline gives CDR1 MGHDK, CDR2 SYGVNS. The CDR3 length is 17 residues. Trimming pared 1 base from V and 0 bases from J, leaving 15 bases between. The CDR3 reads CASSESKGLLMNTEAFF. The DNA for the CDR3 is TGTGCCAGCAGTGAATCAAAGGGACTACTAATGAACACTGAAGCTTTCTTT.

This clonotype has just a few counts. The chain couples TRBV4-3 to TRBJ2-3; the D is unclear. This CDR3 has 12 residues. Germline-derived CDR1 and CDR2 are LGHNA and YSLEER. V was clipped by 0 bases and J by 3 bases, with 1 base between them. The chain's CDR3 is CASSQETDTQYF. The CDR3 DNA follows: TGCGCCAGCAGCCAAGAAACAGATACGCAGTATTTT.

The V call is TRBV7-2, the J call TRBJ1-1; 7 positions match TRBD1. CDR1 and CDR2 from the germline V gene are SGHTA and FQGNSA. The CDR3 has 14 residues. V was pared by 5 bases and J by 0 bases, with 3 bases of the junction left unmatched. In DNA form, the CDR3 reads TGTGCCAGCAGCAGGGACAGTTTGAACACTGAAGCTTTCTTT. Translated: CASSRDSLNTEAFF. Full variable domain (missing parts from reference TRBV7-2 and TRBJ1-1): GAGVSQSPSNKVTEKGKDVELRCDPISGHTALYWYRQSLGQGLEFLIYFQGNSAPDKSGLPSDRFSAERTGGSVSTLTIQRTQQEDSAVYLCASSRDSLNTEAFFGQGTRLTVV.

The chain uses TRBV28 and TRBJ1-5; 7 bases are a match to TRBD1. This CDR3 has 14 amino acids. From germline, CDR1 is MDHEN and CDR2 SYDVKM. V shed 3 bases and J 4 bases; nucleotides not matched to a gene: 3. CDR3 nucleotides: TGTGCCAGCAGTTTCGACAGGGTTAATCAGCCCCAGCATTTT. Protein: CASSFDRVNQPQHF. The full variable domain, in which reference TRBV28 and TRBJ1-5 provide the parts outside the CDR3, is DVKVTQSSRYLVKRTGEKVFLECVQDMDHENMFWYRQDPGLGLRLIYFSYDVKMKEKGDIPEGYSVSREKKERFSLILESASTNQTSMYLCASSFDRVNQPQHFGDGTRLSIL.

The chain joins TRBV29-1 to TRBJ2-3; 7 nucleotides match TRBD1. The germline V gene has CDR1 SQVTM and CDR2 ANQGSEA. The CDR3 length is 15 residues. The junction had 7 bases not matched to a gene; V was cut back by 0 bases and J by 4 bases. The chain's CDR3 is CSVEDGRQGPDTQYF. The CDR3 DNA is TGCAGCGTTGAAGATGGGAGACAGGGCCCAGATACGCAGTATTTT.

This clonotype was detected ten times or more. This rearrangement joins TRBV6-2 or TRBV6-3 to TRBJ2-3; 11 nucleotides align to TRBD2. From germline, CDR1 is MNHEY and CDR2 SVGEGT. The CDR3 is 16 residues long. The ends lost 7 bases at V and 5 bases at J; junction bases unmatched: 11. The CDR3 sequence is CASTLGVAGGQDTQYF. The CDR3, as DNA: TGTGCCAGCACCTTAGGCGTAGCGGGAGGGCAAGATACGCAGTATTTT.

This clonotype was seen repeatedly, ten times or more. This chain connects TRBV24-1 to TRBJ2-5; D is uncertain. Germline lookup yields CDR1 KGHDR and CDR2 SFDVKD. CDR3 size: 16 residues. Trimming pared 7 bases from V and 2 bases from J, leaving 19 bases between. The CDR3 DNA is TGTGCCACCAGCGGACCGACGGAAGCGCCTCAAGAGACCCAGTACTTC. Translating gives CATSGPTEAPQETQYF.

This clonotype was observed a few times. The rearrangement joins TRBV28 to TRBJ1-6, with D possibly TRBD1 on 5 matching bases. This CDR3 region has 15 residues. Trimming took 6 bases from V and 6 from J, leaving 15 bases between them. The germline V gene encodes CDR1 MDHEN and CDR2 SYDVKM. CDR3 amino acids: CASSPPGRPNSPLHF. Here the CDR3 DNA reads TGTGCCAGCAGCCCTCCGGGACGGCCTAATTCACCCCTCCACTTT.

The chain couples TRBV27 to TRBJ2-5, with D perhaps matching TRBD2 (5 bases). Trimming removed 5 bases from V and 2 bases from J, with 12 bases in between. This CDR3 has 14 residues. Germline assignment: CDR1 MNHEY and CDR2 SMNVEV (reference sequence). CDR3 sequence reads: CASSIPGNQETQYF. The CDR3 coding sequence is TGTGCCAGCAGTATTCCGGGAAATCAAGAGACCCAGTACTTC.

In its sample, this clonotype was seen a few times. The chain links TRBV6-5 to TRBJ2-5, with 7 bases matching TRBD2. This CDR3 has 14 residues. With 0 bases clipped from V and 5 bases from J, the junction kept 3 bases outside the gene matches. Per germline, CDR1 MNHEY and CDR2 SVGAGI. CDR3 residues: CASSYSRGVETQYF. The CDR3 DNA follows: TGTGCCAGCAGTTACTCCCGGGGGGTGGAGACCCAGTACTTC.

This clonotype was seen a handful of times. The rearrangement uses TRBV6-1 and TRBJ1-2; 7 nucleotides line up with TRBD1. The J segment lost 8 bases and the V segment lost 8 bases, leaving 8 bases of the junction unmatched. The CDR3 has 12 residues. CDR1 is MNHNS and CDR2 is SASEGT in the germline V gene. CDR3 sequence (DNA): TGTGCCAGCCGATCTACAGGGGAAGGCTACACCTTC. It codes for CASRSTGEGYTF.

The V gene is TRBV20-1, the J gene TRBJ1-5; tentative D call: TRBD1 (5 bases). The ends were cut back, 6 bases at V and 11 bases at J, with 20 bases in the middle. Looked up from germline, CDR1 is DFQATT and CDR2 is SNEGSKA (reference sequence). CDR3 length: 13 residues. CDR3 residues: CSAPQGLVTAQHF. The CDR3 bases are TGCAGTGCCCCTCAAGGACTTGTGACAGCCCAGCATTTT.

This clonotype was counted once. V usage is TRBV12-3 or TRBV12-4 and J usage is TRBJ2-4; D possibly corresponds to TRBD1 (6 bases). Trimming pared 5 bases from V and 2 bases from J, leaving 7 bases between. The CDR3 contains 13 residues. CDR3 residues: CASSQGTKNIQYF. In DNA form, the CDR3 reads TGTGCCAGCAGTCAGGGGACCAAAAACATTCAGTACTTC.

This clonotype has just a few counts. The chain is built from TRBV6-5 and TRBJ2-6, with a possible D match to TRBD1 (6 bases). Germline V gene data show CDR1 as MNHEY and CDR2 as SVGAGI. The V and J ends lost 6 bases and 1 base respectively, with 7 bases between them. This CDR3 spans 14 amino acids. The CDR3 sequence: CASRTGSGANVLTF. The CDR3, as DNA: TGTGCCAGCAGAACAGGGTCTGGGGCCAACGTCCTGACTTTC.

The table lists this clonotype with many counts. The rearrangement uses TRBV20-1 and TRBJ2-7; TRBD1 matches at 7 bases. CDR1 is DFQATT, CDR2 SNEGSKA, per germline (reference sequence). V dropped 6 bases and J dropped 6; count of bases not matched to a gene: 11. This CDR3 comprises 13 residues. The CDR3 DNA sequence: TGCAGTGCCCTGGGACAGATTGGGGGCGAGCAGTACTTC. This encodes CSALGQIGGEQYF.

This clonotype was counted many times. V usage is TRBV3-1 and J usage is TRBJ2-3, with unresolved D. The germline gives CDR1 LGHDT, CDR2 YNNKEL (reference sequence). Deletions cut 4 bases from V and 10 bases from J, with 24 bases between. The CDR3 extends over 16 amino acids. The CDR3 DNA reads TGTGCCAGCAGCCCGACTCCGGACCTCCAAGGCGCGGCGCAGTATTTT. Translated, it gives CASSPTPDLQGAAQYF.

There are a few counts of this clonotype. The CDR3 region is CSVVVGGVGEQYF. CDR3 bases: TGCAGCGTTGTGGTTGGGGGCGTCGGCGAGCAGTACTTC. The chain is built from TRBV29-1 and TRBJ2-7; tentative D call: TRBD1 (6 bases). With 4 bases removed from V and 6 bases from J, the gap between germline ends came to 16 bases. The CDR3 has 13 amino acids. The germline V gene encodes CDR1 SQVTM and CDR2 ANQGSEA.

The rearrangement joins TRBV18 to TRBJ2-3; 9 positions match TRBD2. Germline V CDR1 and CDR2: KGHSH, LQKENI. The V and J ends lost 2 bases and 0 bases, in that order; junction bases with no gene match: 0. The CDR3 loop spans 15 amino acids. The CDR3 spells CASSPGLASTDTQYF. The CDR3 DNA reads as TGTGCCAGCTCACCAGGACTAGCGAGCACAGATACGCAGTATTTT.

In this sample, this clonotype turned up a few times. The chain carries TRBV28 and TRBJ2-7; D is possibly TRBD1 (8 bases). Germline assignment: CDR1 MDHEN and CDR2 SYDVKM. The CDR3 is 17 residues long. V gave up 4 bases and J gave up 0 bases, with 19 bases separating them. The CDR3 here is CASSSYKRDRSSYEQYF. The CDR3 DNA follows: TGTGCCAGCAGTTCCTATAAGCGGGACAGGAGCTCCTACGAGCAGTACTTC.

Of note for this clonotype: The junction does not match germline at one end; this may be a read error. The gene calls are TRBV20-1 and TRBJ2-1; D unclear. The CDR3 has 11 amino acids. CDR1 DFQATT and CDR2 SNEGSKA come from the germline V gene (reference sequence). CDR3 DNA sequence: TGCAGTGCTAGCTACTACAATGAACAGTTCTTC. Residues: CSASYYNEQFF.

V and J are TRBV12-3 or TRBV12-4 and TRBJ2-1, with D possibly matching TRBD2 (6 bases). With 6 bases removed from V and 7 bases from J, the gap between germline ends came to 28 bases. This CDR3 is 18 amino acids long. CDR3 loop: CASSSARLDVKKPNEQFF. The CDR3 nucleotides are TGTGCCAGCAGCTCGGCCCGACTAGACGTCAAAAAGCCAAATGAGCAGTTCTTC.

Many counts were recorded for this clonotype. This chain links TRBV28 with TRBJ2-2, with unresolved D. This CDR3 region has 13 residues. V was trimmed by 8 bases and J by 0 bases, leaving 7 bases between them. CDR1 is MDHEN, CDR2 SYDVKM, per germline. CDR3 sequence (DNA): TGTGCCAGCGGTCCGACGAACACCGGGGAGCTGTTTTTT. As protein: CASGPTNTGELFF.

The V gene is TRBV2, the J gene TRBJ1-6; D ambiguous. CDR3 length equals 14 residues. V was trimmed by 4 bases and J by 3 bases, leaving 7 bases between them. Germline CDR1 SNHLY, CDR2 FYNNEI. CDR3 coding DNA: TGTGCCAGCAGTGGTGGAGGCTATAATTCACCCCTCCACTTT. Translating it yields CASSGGGYNSPLHF. Using reference TRBV2 and TRBJ1-6 for the parts outside the CDR3, the full variable domain is EPEVTQTPSHQVTQMGQEVILRCVPISNHLYFYWYRQILGQKVEFLVSFYNNEISEKSEIFDDQFSVERPDGSNFTLKIRSTKLEDSAMYFCASSGGGYNSPLHFGNGTRLTVT.

V and J are TRBV29-1 and TRBJ2-4; D gene unclear. V lost 1 base and J 0 bases, leaving 4 bases between the germline ends. The CDR3 contains 13 residues. CDR1 is SQVTM and CDR2 is ANQGSEA in the germline V gene. CDR3 in DNA: TGCAGCGTTGAAGGCCGAGCCAAAAACATTCAGTACTTC. Translation: CSVEGRAKNIQYF.

This clonotype was seen a handful of times. This rearrangement joins TRBV12-3 or TRBV12-4 to TRBJ1-4; 8 bases map to TRBD1. V trimming: 3 bases; J trimming: 2 bases; junction bases outside the gene matches: 5. The CDR3 loop spans 16 amino acids. CDR3 bases: TGTGCCAGCAGTTTTGGACAGGGCGTCACTAATGAAAAACTGTTTTTT. Its protein is CASSFGQGVTNEKLFF.

The CDR3 DNA is TGTGCCATCAGTGAGTCAGACACGAGGGTCGGCGAGCAGTACTTC. It codes for CAISESDTRVGEQYF. V and J are TRBV10-3 and TRBJ2-7, with D tentatively TRBD2 (5 bases). The V gene's germline CDR1 is ENHRY and CDR2 SYGVKD. The V gene lost 0 bases and the J gene lost 6 bases, with 15 bases spanning the gap. This CDR3 is built from 15 residues.